These 18 T cell receptor beta chains were sequenced from one sample in a study of blood T cell repertoires in COVID-19. Data came from immunoSEQ multiplex PCR; TCRdb stores just in-frame clones and leaves some out. The sample contains about 150,000 clones, roughly 82% of which appear only once. The sequenced material came from peripheral blood. All receptors come from a human donor with acute or convalescent COVID-19. The donor label of this sample is uncertain.

The rearrangement joins TRBV21-1 to TRBJ1-2. TRBV21-1 is a recognized pseudogene. The CDR3 sequence is 14 residues long. CDR3 sequence (DNA): TGTGCCAGCAGCACGAGACGGTCAGCGGATGGCTACACCTTC. This gives the protein CASSTRRSADGYTF.

The gene calls are TRBV5-5 and TRBJ1-2, with TRBD1 as a possible D gene (5 bases). V shed 0 bases and J shed 3 bases, with 15 bases lying between them. The germline gives CDR1 SGHKS, CDR2 YYEKEE (reference sequence). The CDR3 has 16 residues. The CDR3 here is CASSLAGGDGYYGYTF. CDR3 nucleotides: TGTGCCAGCAGCTTGGCGGGGGGGGACGGATACTATGGCTACACCTTC.

The chain recombines TRBV24-1 with TRBJ1-5; D remains ambiguous. Germline V gene data show CDR1 as KGHDR and CDR2 as SFDVKD. The CDR3 covers 18 residues. V dropped 0 bases and J dropped 0 bases, with 14 bases sitting between them. The CDR3 DNA is TGTGCCACCAGTGATTTGCTAGGTCCCCCCTTTAGCAATCAGCCCCAGCATTTT. Translated, it gives CATSDLLGPPFSNQPQHF.

The chain uses TRBV6-1 and TRBJ1-5; no reliable D call. The germline V and J ends were trimmed by 2 bases and 10 bases, with 9 bases remaining between them. This CDR3 contains 12 residues. Germline CDR1 MNHNS, CDR2 SASEGT. The CDR3 protein is CASSEPRIPQHF. Written as DNA, the CDR3 is TGTGCCAGCAGTGAACCGAGAATCCCCCAGCATTTT.

This sequence joins TRBV19 and TRBJ1-1, with 9 bases aligning to TRBD1. The V and J ends lost 6 bases and 4 bases, in that order; junction bases with no gene match: 9. The germline CDR1 and CDR2 sequences are LNHDA and SQIVND (reference sequence). The CDR3 contains 15 residues. The CDR3: CASRHLDRGGTEAFF. DNA of the CDR3: TGTGCCAGTAGACATCTGGACAGGGGAGGCACTGAAGCTTTCTTT.

V usage is TRBV5-8 and J usage is TRBJ2-3; no definite D call. The CDR3 sequence is 15 residues long. The germline gives CDR1 SGHTS, CDR2 YDEGEE. V lost 0 bases and J 2 bases, leaving 10 bases between the germline ends. The CDR3 spells CASSLAMTNTDTQYF. CDR3 coding DNA: TGTGCCAGCAGCTTGGCAATGACAAACACAGATACGCAGTATTTT.

This clone was detected only a few times. The V and J genes are TRBV19 and TRBJ1-6; 8 bases match TRBD1. V dropped 5 bases and J dropped 9; count of bases not matched to a gene: 21. Germline loops: CDR1 LNHDA, CDR2 SQIVND (reference sequence). CDR3 length equals 19 residues. CDR3 loop: CASSPGQGGSFGRISPLHF. The CDR3 DNA is TGTGCCAGTAGTCCCGGACAGGGAGGGAGTTTCGGGCGGATTTCACCCCTCCACTTT.

J is TRBJ1-1 and V is TRBV21-1; the table's D call, TRBD1, was not checked against the DNA. TRBV21-1 is a listed pseudogene. The CDR3 consists of 18 residues. CDR3 region: CASSKFRTGDKGDTEAFF. The CDR3 DNA follows: TGTGCCAGCAGCAAATTCAGGACAGGGGATAAAGGTGACACTGAAGCTTTCTTT.

J is TRBJ2-4 and V is TRBV5-1; D call uncertain. Trimming cost V 0 bases and J 0 bases, with 13 bases left between them. This CDR3 region has 17 residues. Germline values: CDR1 SGHRS, CDR2 YFSETQ. In DNA, the CDR3 is TGCGCCAGCAGCTTGGGCCACTCACGTTTAGCCAAAAACATTCAGTACTTC. It specifies CASSLGHSRLAKNIQYF.

This clone was seen only once. The rearrangement uses TRBV7-9 and TRBJ1-2, with D hard to call. Trimming removed 4 bases at V and 3 bases at J, with 12 bases between. In germline, CDR1 is SEHNR, CDR2 FQNEAQ (reference sequence). CDR3 length equals 14 residues. The CDR3 sequence: CASSSNSPDYGYTF. The CDR3 region has the DNA TGTGCCAGCAGCTCCAACAGTCCCGACTATGGCTACACCTTC.

The chain has TRBV6-4 and TRBJ1-2, with D tentatively TRBD1 (5 bases). The germline V and J ends were trimmed by 8 bases and 1 base, with 8 bases remaining between them. Germline CDR1 is MRHNA and CDR2 is SNTAGT. This CDR3 comprises 12 residues. The chain's CDR3 is CASSRDNYGYTF. In DNA, the CDR3 is TGTGCCAGCTCCAGGGATAACTATGGCTACACCTTC.

The chain joins TRBV5-1 to TRBJ2-2; D perhaps matches TRBD1 (5 bases). In germline, CDR1 is SGHRS, CDR2 YFSETQ. This CDR3 region has 15 residues. V shed 5 bases and J shed 5 bases, with 16 bases lying between them. In DNA form, the CDR3 reads TGCGCCAGCAGTCAAGGGGCGTCAGGGACCGGGGAGCTGTTTTTT. This gives the protein CASSQGASGTGELFF.

The gene calls are TRBV2 and TRBJ1-3, with 7 positions matching TRBD1. The CDR3 runs to 14 residues. V was pared by 8 bases and J by 2 bases, with 6 bases of the junction left unmatched. Germline CDR1 and CDR2: SNHLY and FYNNEI. The CDR3 DNA reads TGTGCCAGCTCTAACCAGGGGGCTGGAAACACCATATATTTT. Translation gives CASSNQGAGNTIYF.

This chain joins TRBV6-6 and TRBJ1-6; D gene uncertain. The ends were cut back, 2 bases at V and 7 bases at J, with 12 bases in the middle. The CDR3 has 15 amino acids. Germline loops: CDR1 MNHNY, CDR2 SVGAGI (reference sequence). In DNA form, the CDR3 reads TGTGCCAGCAGTTACGCTAGAGGAAACAATTCACCCCTCCACTTT. Translation gives CASSYARGNNSPLHF.

This sequence joins TRBV5-1 and TRBJ2-2; 9 bases are a match to TRBD2. Germline loops: CDR1 SGHRS, CDR2 YFSETQ. This CDR3 has 16 amino acids. V shed 0 bases and J 1 base; nucleotides not matched to a gene: 1. DNA of the CDR3: TGCGCCAGCAGCTTGGGACTAGCGGAGAACACCGGGGAGCTGTTTTTT. Translating gives CASSLGLAENTGELFF.

This CDR3 reads CASSLRAGRVSFNEQFF. The CDR3 nucleotides read TGTGCCAGCAGCTTACGGGCAGGGCGAGTATCTTTTAATGAGCAGTTCTTC. The chain has TRBV11-3 and TRBJ2-1, with D tentatively TRBD1 (5 bases). Trimming cost V 2 bases and J 7 bases, with 21 bases left between them. The CDR3 spans 17 residues. The germline gives CDR1 SGHNT, CDR2 YENEEA.

CDR3 amino acids: CTPSGAWGAFF. CDR3 nucleotides: TGCACCCCATCAGGGGCGTGGGGAGCTTTCTTT. The chain combines TRBV20-1 with TRBJ1-1; tentative D call: TRBD1 (6 bases). CDR1 DFQATT and CDR2 SNEGSKA come from the germline V gene (reference sequence). CDR3 length: 11 amino acids.

The chain has TRBV7-2 and TRBJ2-2; 10 bases match TRBD1. Per germline, CDR1 SGHTA and CDR2 FQGNSA. Trimming cost V 5 bases and J 5 bases; bases outside gene matches: 8. The CDR3 is made up of 16 amino acids. CDR3 sequence (DNA): TGTGCCAGCAGCATTGCCGGGACAGGGGTAACCGGGGAGCTGTTTTTT. Protein product: CASSIAGTGVTGELFF.